These T cell receptor beta chains were read from a single sample in a study of blood T cell repertoires in COVID-19. Produced via immunoSEQ multiplex PCR; TCRdb's table is partial and in-frame only. The data show 120,000 to 150,000 clones, 88% seen once. Sequencing was done on a sample of PBMCs or T cells enriched from blood (not recorded which). The origin of the receptors is a woman younger than 45 with acute COVID-19. Each CDR3 is given with its conserved first and last residue. Fields, in order: clone size, V gene, J gene, CDR3 protein. Rows give clone size only sometimes, using once, few, many, or a class for an expanded clone.

NA,TRBV27,TRBJ1-6,CASSLPQGGRPFSLHF
few,TRBV28,TRBJ1-6,CASSRSTGTGGATTTLPLHF
NA,TRBV2,TRBJ1-4,CASSGTGRYEKLFF
NA,TRBV5-8,TRBJ2-3,CASSLGTLTGGTLTDTQYF
NA,TRBV7-8,TRBJ2-7,CASSLAGGPYEQYF
NA,TRBV27,TRBJ1-4,CASSPGWEKLFF
NA,TRBV7-2,TRBJ1-1,CASSLAGQGITEAFF
NA,TRBV7-9,TRBJ2-5,CASTQGGTGQETQYF
NA,TRBV5-1,TRBJ2-5,CASSLVGAGQETQYF
NA,TRBV7-2,TRBJ2-7,CASSLLLPWDRVHEQYF
NA,TRBV10-3,TRBJ2-5,CAISARGGEGETQYF
few,TRBV4-1,TRBJ2-1,CASSQGLAGSGNEQFF
NA,TRBV20-1,TRBJ2-3,CSTLGDTQYF
NA,TRBV7-9,TRBJ2-1,CASRTGGPFDEQFF
NA,TRBV27,TRBJ2-5,CASRVLAGVGETQYF
NA,TRBV24-1,TRBJ2-1,CATSDASLLGDEQFF
NA,TRBV28,TRBJ1-4,CASNRDREYEKLFF
NA,TRBV7-2,TRBJ2-4,CASSLSVYQGKNIQYF
few,TRBV2,TRBJ1-1,CASSEGRQTLNTEAFF
NA,TRBV7-9,TRBJ1-2,CASSLEGGRGYTF
NA,TRBV7-9,TRBJ1-1,CASSLTGTEAFF
NA,TRBV30,TRBJ1-2,CACSRTGYGRGRFPYGYTF
NA,TRBV4-2,TRBJ2-2,CASSQDYMDWNTGELFF
NA,TRBV5-4,TRBJ2-2,CASSLGLAGTNTGELFF
NA,TRBV4-3,TRBJ2-5,CASSQDSSAGGETQYF
NA,TRBV27,TRBJ2-1,CASRPRTALNNEQFF
once,TRBV9,TRBJ1-3,CASSQTTGAGNTIYF
NA,TRBV24-1,TRBJ1-4,CATSDSGPGGTNEKLFF
NA,TRBV7-3,TRBJ1-5,CASSLDRTYSNQPQHF
once,TRBV28,TRBJ1-2,CASSSSNYGYTF
NA,TRBV27,TRBJ1-6,CASSLVGTVGSPLHF
NA,TRBV6-4,TRBJ2-1,CASSRTSGSWSEQFF
NA,TRBV19,TRBJ2-1,CASSNQGATYNEQFF
once,TRBV3-1/TRBV3-2,TRBJ1-2,CASSRRVSGDGYTF
NA,TRBV20-1,TRBJ1-2,CSASWGGRDGYTF
NA,TRBV4-3,TRBJ2-1,CASSQEWGLSNEQFF
NA,TRBV27,TRBJ2-2,CASSLRHANTGELFF
once,TRBV29-1,TRBJ1-4,CSAAPSGTRPNEKLFF
NA,TRBV2,TRBJ1-2,CASSDYRGLGGYTF
NA,TRBV19,TRBJ2-1,CASSIGAGTPTVDEQFF
NA,TRBV19,TRBJ2-7,CASRTDPNGGGPYEQYF
NA,TRBV27,TRBJ1-6,CASSPDMSAGTLHF
NA,TRBV28,TRBJ2-5,CASSSQGKGTQYF
NA,TRBV28,TRBJ1-2,CASSRTGGNYGYTF
once,TRBV10-2,TRBJ1-5,CASSEFVGNQPQHF